The present T cell receptor beta chain was sequenced within a study of TIL therapy for anti-PD-1-resistant metastatic lung cancer. In its sample, this clone was seen a few times. Sequencing used immunoSEQ v3. Sequencing used immunoSEQ multiplex PCR; TCRdb keeps in-frame clones, though not all of them. Of about 12,000 clones listed, 58% are singletons. This CDR3 spans 15 amino acids. Germline lookup yields CDR1 MNHEY and CDR2 SVGAGI. Trimming removed 5 bases from V and 5 bases from J, with 18 bases in between. The time point was: pre-treatment sample, taken before nivolumab and TIL therapy. Pleural nodules or supraclavicular lymph nodes made up most of the excised metastases sampled. Enrollment ran from October 2017 to January 2020.

The rearrangement links TRBV6-5 to TRBJ1-1; D is perhaps TRBD1 (5 bases). This clonotype originated in a person aged 25-80 years with non-small cell lung cancer. The specimen was tumor tissue, collected at baseline. Here the CDR3 reads CASSPGGAGETEAFF. CDR3 nucleotide sequence: TGTGCCAGCAGTCCCGGTGGGGCCGGGGAGACTGAAGCTTTCTTT.